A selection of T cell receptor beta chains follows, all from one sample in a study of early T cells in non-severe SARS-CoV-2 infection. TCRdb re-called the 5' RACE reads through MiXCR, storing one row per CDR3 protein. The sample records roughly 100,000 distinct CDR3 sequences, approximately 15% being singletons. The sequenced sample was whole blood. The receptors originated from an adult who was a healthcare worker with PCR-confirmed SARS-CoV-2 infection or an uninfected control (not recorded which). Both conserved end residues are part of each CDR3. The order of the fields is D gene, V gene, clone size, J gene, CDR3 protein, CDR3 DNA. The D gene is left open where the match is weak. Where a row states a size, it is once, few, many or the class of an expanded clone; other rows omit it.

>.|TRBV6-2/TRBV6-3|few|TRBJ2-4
CASSYGGIGKNIQYF
TGTGCCAGCAGTTACGGGGGGATCGGCAAAAACATTCAGTACTTC
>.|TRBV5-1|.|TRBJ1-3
CASSLTNSGNTIYF
TGCGCCAGCAGCTTGACCAACTCTGGAAACACCATATATTTT
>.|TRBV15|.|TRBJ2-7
CATSRDNLDEQYF
TGTGCCACCAGCAGAGACAACCTTGACGAGCAGTACTTC
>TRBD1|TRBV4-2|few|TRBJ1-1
CASSQDAGQVEAFF
TGTGCCAGCAGCCAGGACGCAGGACAGGTTGAAGCTTTCTTT
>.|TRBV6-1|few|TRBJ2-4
CASTGTAGLDIQYF
TGTGCCAGCACCGGGACAGCGGGCTTAGACATTCAGTACTTC
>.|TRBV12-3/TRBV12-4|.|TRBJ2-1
CASRPRGPSYNEQFF
TGTGCCAGCAGACCTCGGGGACCCTCCTACAATGAGCAGTTCTTC
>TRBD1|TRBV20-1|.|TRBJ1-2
CSARDIEGANYGYTF
TGCAGTGCTAGAGATATAGAGGGGGCGAACTATGGCTACACCTTC
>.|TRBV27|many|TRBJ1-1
CASSLNRNTEAFF
TGTGCCAGCAGTTTGAATAGGAACACTGAAGCTTTCTTT
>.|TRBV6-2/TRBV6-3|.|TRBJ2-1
CASSYLGPYSLMYNEQFF
TGTGCCAGCAGTTACTTAGGACCATACTCCCTGATGTACAATGAGCAGTTCTTC
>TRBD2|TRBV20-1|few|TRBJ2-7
CSAVSPTSGTYEQYF
TGCAGTGCCGTATCCCCCACTAGCGGAACCTACGAGCAGTACTTC
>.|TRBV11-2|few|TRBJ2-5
CASSPGRQETQYF
TGTGCCAGCAGCCCGGGACGGCAAGAGACCCAGTACTTC
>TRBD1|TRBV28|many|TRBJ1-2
CASSSGTGRIGYTF
TGTGCCAGCAGTTCCGGGACAGGGCGGATAGGCTACACCTTC
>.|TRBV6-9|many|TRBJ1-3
CASSGEQISGNTIYF
TGTGCCAGCTCGGGGGAACAGATCTCTGGAAACACCATATATTTT
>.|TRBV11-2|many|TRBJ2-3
CASSLDRGPDTQYF
TGTGCCAGCAGCTTAGATCGAGGTCCAGATACGCAGTATTTT
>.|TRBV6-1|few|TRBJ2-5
CASSERETQYF
TGTGCCAGCAGTGAGAGGGAGACCCAGTACTTC